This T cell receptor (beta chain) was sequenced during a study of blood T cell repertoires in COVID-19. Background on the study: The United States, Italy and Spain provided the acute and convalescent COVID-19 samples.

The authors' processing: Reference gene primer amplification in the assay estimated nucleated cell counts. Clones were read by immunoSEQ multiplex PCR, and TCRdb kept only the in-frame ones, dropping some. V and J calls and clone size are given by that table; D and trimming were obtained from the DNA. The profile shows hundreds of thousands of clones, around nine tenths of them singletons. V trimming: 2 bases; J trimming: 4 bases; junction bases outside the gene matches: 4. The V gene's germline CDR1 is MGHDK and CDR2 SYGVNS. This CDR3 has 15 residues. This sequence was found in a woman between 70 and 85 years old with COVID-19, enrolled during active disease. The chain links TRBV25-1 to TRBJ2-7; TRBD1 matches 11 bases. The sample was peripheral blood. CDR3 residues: CASSERTGGNYEQYF. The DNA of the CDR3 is TGTGCCAGCAGTGAAAGGACAGGGGGCAATTACGAGCAGTACTTC.